This T cell receptor (beta chain) stems from a study of prognosis after radiotherapy for stage I lung cancer. Trimming removed 7 bases at V and 9 bases at J, with 24 bases between. The CDR3 runs 16 residues. Germline CDR1 and CDR2: MNHGY and SVAAGI. CDR3 of TCR beta was amplified from genomic DNA via a two-round multiplex PCR. Round-one PCR had primers specific to each TRBV and TRBJ gene. Each CDR3 protein gets one entry after TCRdb re-called the multiplex PCR reads with MiXCR. The top ten clones hold roughly 26% of a sample with under 20,000 distinct CDR3 sequences, 50% to 60% of them seen once. This clonotype originated in a donor aged 50 or older with non-small cell lung cancer. Sequencing was performed on PBMCs, taken before or after stereotactic body radiation therapy (not recorded which). This chain uses TRBV6-9 with TRBJ2-2, with D perhaps assigned TRBD1 or TRBD2 (6 bases each). The DNA for the CDR3 is TGTGCCAGCATTTACGGAGGGGGTGAGGGGACCAGGGAGCTGTTTTTT. It codes for CASIYGGGEGTRELFF.